These T cell receptor beta chains were read from a single sample in a study of T cell clonotyping in hematopoietic cell transplantation. TCRdb's table, derived via immunoSEQ multiplex PCR, lists solely in-frame clones and lacks some. The sample lists around 550 clones; roughly 96% were seen once. The sample in question was peripheral blood mononuclear cells, obtained 30 days after allogeneic stem cell transplant. The source is a female patient in her forties or fifties who had an allogeneic stem cell transplant from an unrelated donor, so the T cells may come from the graft donor. Some clones in this sample may be carry-over from other donors' samples. CDR3s include the opening cysteine and the closing phenylalanine or tryptophan. A D gene is named only where the DNA matches it firmly. The size of a clone is reported for some rows only, either as once, few or many, or as a class for expanded clones.

abundance: .; v_gene: TRBV11-1; d_gene: TRBD2; j_gene: TRBJ2-1; len: 15; CDR3nt: TGTGCCAGCAGCCAACTAGCGGGACCCTACAATGAGCAGTTCTTC; CDR3aa: CASSQLAGPYNEQFF
abundance: .; v_gene: TRBV29-1; d_gene: .; j_gene: TRBJ2-7; len: 15; CDR3nt: TGCAGCGGGATTTCCGACAGTCAAGGAATCTACGAGCAGTACTTC; CDR3aa: CSGISDSQGIYEQYF
abundance: .; v_gene: TRBV29-1; d_gene: .; j_gene: TRBJ2-7; len: 11; CDR3nt: TGCAGCGTTGAACTTAACCGGGTCCCAGTCTTC; CDR3aa: CSVELNRVPVF
abundance: once; v_gene: TRBV5-6; d_gene: .; j_gene: TRBJ2-5; len: 14; CDR3nt: TGTGCCAGCAGCTCGTGGCAGGTGGGCGGGACCCAGTACTTC; CDR3aa: CASSSWQVGGTQYF
abundance: .; v_gene: TRBV9; d_gene: .; j_gene: TRBJ1-2; len: 15; CDR3nt: TGTGCCAGCAGCGTAGCGGCAGGGACGGTATCTGGCTACACCTTC; CDR3aa: CASSVAAGTVSGYTF
abundance: .; v_gene: TRBV15; d_gene: .; j_gene: TRBJ1-2; len: 13; CDR3nt: TGTGCCACCAGCAGAGATAGCGGGCATGGCTACACCTTC; CDR3aa: CATSRDSGHGYTF
abundance: .; v_gene: TRBV9; d_gene: .; j_gene: TRBJ1-1; len: 17; CDR3nt: TGTGCCAGCAGCGCCCCCCCTCGGGGAAGAGTAAACACTGAAGCTTTCTTT; CDR3aa: CASSAPPRGRVNTEAFF
abundance: .; v_gene: TRBV14; d_gene: TRBD1; j_gene: TRBJ1-1; len: 15; CDR3nt: TGTGCCAGCAGCCAAAGGACAGGGAGGGACACTGAAGCTTTCTTT; CDR3aa: CASSQRTGRDTEAFF
abundance: .; v_gene: TRBV7-8; d_gene: .; j_gene: TRBJ2-2; len: 16; CDR3nt: TGTGCCAGCAGCTTATTTCCAGGGAGGAACACCGGGGAGCTGTTTTTT; CDR3aa: CASSLFPGRNTGELFF
abundance: .; v_gene: TRBV23-1; d_gene: .; j_gene: TRBJ2-4; len: 14; CDR3nt: TGCGCCAGCATCACTACAGGGGAGGAAAACATTCAGTACTTC; CDR3aa: CASITTGEENIQYF
abundance: few; v_gene: TRBV10-3; d_gene: .; j_gene: TRBJ2-1; len: 17; CDR3nt: TGTGCCATCAGTGAGTTTCCAGGGGGGCAGACTAGCGATGAGCAGTTCTTC; CDR3aa: CAISEFPGGQTSDEQFF
abundance: .; v_gene: TRBV5-6; d_gene: TRBD1; j_gene: TRBJ2-2; len: 17; CDR3nt: TGTGCCAGCAGCCCTGGACAGGGCGTAGAGAGCACCGGGGAGCTGTTTTTT; CDR3aa: CASSPGQGVESTGELFF
abundance: .; v_gene: TRBV7-9; d_gene: TRBD1; j_gene: TRBJ2-1; len: 15; CDR3nt: TGTGCCAGCAGCGCGGGACAGGGTGGCTACAATGAGCAGTTCTTC; CDR3aa: CASSAGQGGYNEQFF
abundance: .; v_gene: TRBV28; d_gene: .; j_gene: TRBJ2-7; len: 16; CDR3nt: TGTGCCAGCACCACCCCTGGCAGGGGAGTCATGTACGAGCAGTACTTC; CDR3aa: CASTTPGRGVMYEQYF
abundance: .; v_gene: TRBV5-1; d_gene: .; j_gene: TRBJ1-2; len: 13; CDR3nt: TGCGCCAGCAGCCCCGACGGAGCCTATGGCTACACCTTC; CDR3aa: CASSPDGAYGYTF
abundance: .; v_gene: TRBV6-1; d_gene: .; j_gene: TRBJ1-1; len: 15; CDR3nt: TGTGCCAGCAGTGAAAAGGAACCGGGGAACACTGAAGCTTTCTTT; CDR3aa: CASSEKEPGNTEAFF
abundance: .; v_gene: TRBV6-1; d_gene: .; j_gene: TRBJ1-2; len: 14; CDR3nt: TGTGCCAGCAGTGCAGGTGGACAGCACTATGGCTACACCTTC; CDR3aa: CASSAGGQHYGYTF
abundance: .; v_gene: TRBV5-1; d_gene: .; j_gene: TRBJ2-7; len: 13; CDR3nt: TGCGCCAGCAGCAGCGGGACAATCTACGAGCAGTACTTC; CDR3aa: CASSSGTIYEQYF
abundance: .; v_gene: TRBV27; d_gene: TRBD1; j_gene: TRBJ1-2; len: 15; CDR3nt: TGTGCCAGCAGCCCTCGGACAGGGGCTAACTATGGCTACACCTTC; CDR3aa: CASSPRTGANYGYTF
abundance: .; v_gene: TRBV2; d_gene: .; j_gene: TRBJ2-7; len: 13; CDR3nt: TGTGCCAGCAGTGCAAAGTTCACCTACGAGCAGTACTTC; CDR3aa: CASSAKFTYEQYF
abundance: .; v_gene: TRBV27; d_gene: .; j_gene: TRBJ2-7; len: 12; CDR3nt: TGTGCCAGCGGTTTAGGGAACTACGAGCAGTACTTC; CDR3aa: CASGLGNYEQYF
abundance: .; v_gene: TRBV15; d_gene: .; j_gene: TRBJ1-1; len: 12; CDR3nt: TGTGCCACCAGCGGAGGCAACACTGAAGCTTTCTTT; CDR3aa: CATSGGNTEAFF
abundance: once; v_gene: TRBV4-2; d_gene: .; j_gene: TRBJ2-1; len: 18; CDR3nt: TGTGCCAGCAGCCAAGGGGGGGTTGGAGGGGCAGTGGGCAATGAGCAGTTCTTC; CDR3aa: CASSQGGVGGAVGNEQFF
abundance: .; v_gene: TRBV6-4; d_gene: .; j_gene: TRBJ2-6; len: 15; CDR3nt: TGTGCCAGCAGTGACTCGAAGTTTGGGGCCAACGTCCTGACTTTC; CDR3aa: CASSDSKFGANVLTF
abundance: .; v_gene: TRBV29-1; d_gene: .; j_gene: TRBJ2-1; len: 14; CDR3nt: TGCAGCGTTGGTAGAGGGGTTGCCTACAATGAGCAGTTCTTC; CDR3aa: CSVGRGVAYNEQFF
abundance: .; v_gene: TRBV6-1; d_gene: TRBD2; j_gene: TRBJ2-3; len: 15; CDR3nt: TGTGCCAGCAGTGGTCTAGCGGGAGGCCCAGATACGCAGTATTTT; CDR3aa: CASSGLAGGPDTQYF
abundance: .; v_gene: TRBV27; d_gene: TRBD1; j_gene: TRBJ2-3; len: 12; CDR3nt: TGTGCCAGCAGTTTCGTCACAGGGGCACAGTATTTT; CDR3aa: CASSFVTGAQYF
abundance: .; v_gene: TRBV27; d_gene: .; j_gene: TRBJ1-2; len: 18; CDR3nt: TGTGCCAGCAGTGGTCCCAGAGCAGGGCGGACGATTAACTATGGCTACACCTTC; CDR3aa: CASSGPRAGRTINYGYTF
abundance: .; v_gene: TRBV30; d_gene: TRBD1; j_gene: TRBJ1-1; len: 14; CDR3nt: TGTGCCTGGTGTTGGGACAGCCAGAACACTGAAGCTTTCTTT; CDR3aa: CAWCWDSQNTEAFF
abundance: .; v_gene: TRBV27; d_gene: .; j_gene: TRBJ2-7; len: 11; CDR3nt: TGTGCCAGCAGTAACAGCCACGAGCAGTACTTC; CDR3aa: CASSNSHEQYF
abundance: .; v_gene: TRBV5-1; d_gene: .; j_gene: TRBJ2-7; len: 13; CDR3nt: TGCGCCAGCAGCCAGGCGAATTCCTACGAGCAGTACTTC; CDR3aa: CASSQANSYEQYF
abundance: .; v_gene: TRBV7-2; d_gene: TRBD1; j_gene: TRBJ1-5; len: 16; CDR3nt: TGTGCCAGCAGCTTAGTGGGGGCAGGGGGCCAGCAGCCCCAGCATTTT; CDR3aa: CASSLVGAGGQQPQHF
abundance: .; v_gene: TRBV6-4; d_gene: TRBD1; j_gene: TRBJ2-1; len: 15; CDR3nt: TGTGCCAGCAGCGCCCGGGACAGCTCCTACAATGAGCAGTTCTTC; CDR3aa: CASSARDSSYNEQFF
abundance: .; v_gene: TRBV6-4; d_gene: .; j_gene: TRBJ1-1; len: 13; CDR3nt: TGTGCCAGCAGTGACTCAGAGAACACTGAAGCTTTCTTT; CDR3aa: CASSDSENTEAFF
abundance: .; v_gene: TRBV6-4; d_gene: .; j_gene: TRBJ2-3; len: 13; CDR3nt: TGTGCCAGCAGTGACGGGAGCACAGATACGCAGTATTTT; CDR3aa: CASSDGSTDTQYF
abundance: .; v_gene: TRBV5-4; d_gene: .; j_gene: TRBJ2-7; len: 14; CDR3nt: TGTGCCAGCAGCTTGAAGGCAGTCTCCTACGAGCAGTACTTC; CDR3aa: CASSLKAVSYEQYF
abundance: .; v_gene: TRBV7-9; d_gene: .; j_gene: TRBJ1-3; len: 16; CDR3nt: TGTGCCAGCAGCTTAACGACTGCCAGCTCTGGAAACACCATATATTTT; CDR3aa: CASSLTTASSGNTIYF